The 10 T cell receptor beta chains below come from one sample, sequenced in a study of human T cells and chemical hapten exposure. Time point of the sample: patch test 1, 2 weeks after DPC sensitization. The sample's treatment: therapeutic diphenylcyclopropenone sensitization with weekly scalp DPC. The total RNA was obtained from whole blood that was not fractionated. TCRdb ran MiXCR on the RACE reads and lists one entry per CDR3 protein. This sample has approximately 34,000 distinct CDR3 sequences, with around 6.8% found just once. This material consisted of whole blood, taken in connection with sensitization to the hapten diphenylcyclopropenone (DPC). The receptor source for this set is a woman aged 30 to 39 with alopecia areata. Some clones in this sample may be carry-over from other donors' samples.

This clonotype was detected many times. This rearrangement joins TRBV20-1 to TRBJ1-1; D remains ambiguous. V lost 6 bases and J lost 8, with 19 bases in between. CDR3 size: 13 residues. Germline assignment: CDR1 DFQATT and CDR2 SNEGSKA (reference sequence). CDR3: CSADLDWGSEAFF. The CDR3 DNA reads TGCAGTGCGGACCTAGATTGGGGATCAGAAGCTTTCTTT.

At least ten counts were recorded for this clonotype. The chain employs TRBV24-1 and TRBJ2-1; the D is unclear. The germline V gene has CDR1 KGHDR and CDR2 SFDVKD. CDR3 length: 11 residues. V lost 10 bases and J lost 4, with 7 bases in between. The CDR3 is CATEVYNEQFF. The DNA for the CDR3 is TGTGCCACAGAGGTGTACAATGAGCAGTTCTTC.

This clonotype was seen many times. DNA for the CDR3: TGTGCCAGCAGCTTACTAGGACAGGGGTTGACACCCCTCCACTTT. Amino acids: CASSLLGQGLTPLHF. The V call is TRBV7-3, the J call TRBJ1-6, with 9 bases fitting TRBD1. Looked up from germline, CDR1 is SGHTA and CDR2 is FQGTGA. The CDR3 consists of 15 residues. V dropped 2 bases and J dropped 11; count of bases not matched to a gene: 7.

This clonotype was observed many times. DNA for the CDR3: TGTGCCAGCAGTTTGGGGATTCAGCCCCAGCATTTT. Translating gives CASSLGIQPQHF. The rearrangement joins TRBV12-3 or TRBV12-4 to TRBJ1-5, with D unresolved. The CDR3 has 12 amino acids. The V end lost 3 bases, the J end lost 6 bases, and 6 bases lay between the germline ends.

Many counts were recorded for this clonotype. V and J are TRBV28 and TRBJ1-1; 12 nucleotides align to TRBD1. CDR3 size: 15 residues. After removal of 5 bases from V and 11 bases from J, the junction contained 12 bases not matched to a gene. Germline V gene sequence: CDR1 MDHEN, CDR2 SYDVKM. The CDR3 reads CASSGGGTGGAVAFF. The DNA of the CDR3 is TGTGCCAGCAGTGGCGGAGGGACAGGGGGCGCGGTGGCTTTCTTT.

This clonotype came up many times. The chain carries TRBV6-5 and TRBJ2-1, with a possible D match to TRBD2 (6 bases). Looked up from germline, CDR1 is MNHEY and CDR2 is SVGAGI. The length of the CDR3 is 16 residues. With 1 base removed from V and 3 bases from J, the gap between germline ends came to 13 bases. The chain's CDR3 is CASSYFGGAGYNEQFF. In DNA, the CDR3 is TGTGCCAGCAGTTACTTCGGCGGGGCCGGCTACAATGAGCAGTTCTTC.

This clonotype came up a few times. This chain joins TRBV20-1 and TRBJ2-3; D uncertain. From germline, CDR1 is DFQATT and CDR2 SNEGSKA (reference sequence). With 3 bases removed from V and 4 bases from J, the gap between germline ends came to 14 bases. The CDR3 consists of 14 residues. CDR3 sequence reads: CSASLDRKADTQYF. CDR3 nucleotides: TGCAGTGCTAGCCTCGACCGGAAGGCAGATACGCAGTATTTT.

This clonotype was recorded at least ten times. One end of the junction is discordant with germline, which a read error may explain. The genes are TRBV4-3 and TRBJ2-5; 11 nucleotides line up with TRBD1. Germline CDR1 is LGHNA and CDR2 is YSLEER. This CDR3 spans 18 amino acids. The CDR3 spells CASSQREGQGGYQETQYF. CDR3 coding DNA: TGTGCCAGCAGCCAGAGGGAGGGACAGGGGGGATACCAAGAGACCCAGTACTTC.

This clonotype was found a few times. The chain uses TRBV30 and TRBJ1-4; 10 nucleotides align to TRBD1. The germline gives CDR1 GTSNPN, CDR2 SVGIG (reference sequence). V was pared by 3 bases and J by 7 bases, with 11 bases of the junction left unmatched. The CDR3 contains 16 residues. CDR3 nucleotides: TGTGCCTGGAGAACGGGACAGGGGCTCCGGGGTGAAAAACTGTTTTTT. Protein: CAWRTGQGLRGEKLFF.

Many counts were recorded for this clonotype. The rearrangement joins TRBV6-2 or TRBV6-3 to TRBJ2-3; no clear D gene. Germline assignment: CDR1 MNHEY and CDR2 SVGEGT. Trimming removed 10 bases from V and 4 bases from J, with 15 bases in between. CDR3 size: 13 residues. CDR3 coding DNA: TGTGCCACCGCTTTGACGCTGTCAGATACGCAGTATTTT. Protein: CATALTLSDTQYF.